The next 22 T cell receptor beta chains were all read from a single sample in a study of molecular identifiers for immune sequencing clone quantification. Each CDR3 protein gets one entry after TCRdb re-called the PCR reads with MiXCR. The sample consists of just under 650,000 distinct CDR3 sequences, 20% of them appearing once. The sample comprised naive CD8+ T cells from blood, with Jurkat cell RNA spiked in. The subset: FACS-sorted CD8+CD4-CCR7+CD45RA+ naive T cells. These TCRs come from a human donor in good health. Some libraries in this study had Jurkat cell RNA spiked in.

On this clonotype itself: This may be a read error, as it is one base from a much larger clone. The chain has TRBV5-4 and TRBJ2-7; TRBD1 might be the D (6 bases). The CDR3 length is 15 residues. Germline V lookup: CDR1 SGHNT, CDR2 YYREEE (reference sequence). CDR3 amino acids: CAGSYEWGHSYEQYF. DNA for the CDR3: TGTGCCGGCAGCTACGAATGGGGACACTCCTACGAGCAGTACTTC.

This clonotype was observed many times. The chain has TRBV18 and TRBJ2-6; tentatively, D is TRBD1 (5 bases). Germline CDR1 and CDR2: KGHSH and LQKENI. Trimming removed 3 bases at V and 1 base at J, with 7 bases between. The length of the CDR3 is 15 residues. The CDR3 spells CASSPDKSGANVLTF. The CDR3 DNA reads TGTGCCAGCTCACCGGACAAGTCTGGGGCCAACGTCCTGACTTTC.

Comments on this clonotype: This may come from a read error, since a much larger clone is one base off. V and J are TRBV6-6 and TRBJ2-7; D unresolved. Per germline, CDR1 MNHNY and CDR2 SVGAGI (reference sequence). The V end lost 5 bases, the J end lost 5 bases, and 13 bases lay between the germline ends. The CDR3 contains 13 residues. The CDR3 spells CASSHDTVHEQYF. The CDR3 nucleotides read TGTGCCAGCAGTCATGACACCGTACACGAGCAGTACTTC.

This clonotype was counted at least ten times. The CDR3 is CSVESDHTGELFF. CDR3 bases: TGCAGCGTTGAAAGTGATCACACCGGGGAGCTGTTTTTT. This chain joins TRBV29-1 and TRBJ2-2; D uncertain. Trimming took 2 bases from V and 3 from J, leaving 7 bases between them. CDR3 length equals 13 residues. CDR1 is SQVTM, CDR2 ANQGSEA, per germline.

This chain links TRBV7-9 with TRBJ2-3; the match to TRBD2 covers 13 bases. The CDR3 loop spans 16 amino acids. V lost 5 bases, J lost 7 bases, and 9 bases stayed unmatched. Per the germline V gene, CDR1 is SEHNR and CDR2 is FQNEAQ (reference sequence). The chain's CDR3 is CASSPRTSGSLYTQYF. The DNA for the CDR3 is TGTGCCAGCAGCCCAAGGACTAGCGGGAGTTTATATACGCAGTATTTT.

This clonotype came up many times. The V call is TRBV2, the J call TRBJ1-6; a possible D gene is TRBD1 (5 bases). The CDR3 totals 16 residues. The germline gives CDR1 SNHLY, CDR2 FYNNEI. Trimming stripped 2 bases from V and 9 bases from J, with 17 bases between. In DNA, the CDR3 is TGTGCCAGCAGTGAAACCCAGGGAGGTGGCAGTTCACCCCTCCACTTT. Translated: CASSETQGGGSSPLHF.

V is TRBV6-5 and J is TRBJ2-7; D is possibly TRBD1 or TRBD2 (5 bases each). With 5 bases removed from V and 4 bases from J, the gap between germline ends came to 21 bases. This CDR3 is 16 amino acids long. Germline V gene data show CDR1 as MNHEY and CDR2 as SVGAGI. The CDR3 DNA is TGTGCCAGCAGTCCCCTGAGGGCGACAGTCCCATACGAGCAGTACTTC. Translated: CASSPLRATVPYEQYF.

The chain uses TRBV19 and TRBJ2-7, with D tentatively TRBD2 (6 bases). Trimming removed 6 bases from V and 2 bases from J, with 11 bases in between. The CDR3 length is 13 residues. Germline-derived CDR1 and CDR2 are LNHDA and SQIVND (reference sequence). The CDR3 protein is CASRGGRTYEQYF. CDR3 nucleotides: TGTGCCAGTAGGGGGGGACGGACCTACGAGCAGTACTTC.

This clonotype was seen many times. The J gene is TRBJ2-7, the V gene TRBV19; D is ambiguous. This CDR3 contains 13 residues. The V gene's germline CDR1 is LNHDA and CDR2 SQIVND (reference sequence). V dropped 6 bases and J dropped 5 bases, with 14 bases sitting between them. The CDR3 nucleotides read TGTGCCAGTAGCTTGGGGTTCGGTGACGAGCAGTACTTC. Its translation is CASSLGFGDEQYF.

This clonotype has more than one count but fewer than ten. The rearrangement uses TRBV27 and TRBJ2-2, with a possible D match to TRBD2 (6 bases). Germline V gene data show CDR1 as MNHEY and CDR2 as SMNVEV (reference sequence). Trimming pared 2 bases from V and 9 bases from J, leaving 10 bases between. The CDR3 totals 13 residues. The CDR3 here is CASSLGGFRELFF. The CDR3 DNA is TGTGCCAGCAGTTTAGGAGGGTTCAGGGAGCTGTTTTTT.

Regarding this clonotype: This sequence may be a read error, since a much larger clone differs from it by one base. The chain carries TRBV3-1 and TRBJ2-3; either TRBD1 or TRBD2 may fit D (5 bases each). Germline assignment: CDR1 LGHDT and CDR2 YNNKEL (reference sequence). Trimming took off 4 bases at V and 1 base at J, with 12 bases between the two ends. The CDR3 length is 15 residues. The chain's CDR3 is CASSPKGTRTDTQYF. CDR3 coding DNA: TGTGCCAGCAGCCCTAAGGGGACCCGCACAGATACGCAGTATTTT.

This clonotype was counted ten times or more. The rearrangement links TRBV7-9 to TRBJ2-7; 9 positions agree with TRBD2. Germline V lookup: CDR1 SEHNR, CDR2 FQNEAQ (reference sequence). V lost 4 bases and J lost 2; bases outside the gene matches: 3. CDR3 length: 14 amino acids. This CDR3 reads CASSSERGAYEQYF. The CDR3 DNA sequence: TGTGCCAGCAGCTCCGAGCGGGGGGCCTACGAGCAGTACTTC.

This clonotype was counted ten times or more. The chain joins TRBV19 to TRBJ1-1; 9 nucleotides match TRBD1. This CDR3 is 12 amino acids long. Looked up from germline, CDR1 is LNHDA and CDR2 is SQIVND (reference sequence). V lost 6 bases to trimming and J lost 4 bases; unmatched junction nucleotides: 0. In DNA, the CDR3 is TGTGCCAGTAGACAGGGGGCCACTGAAGCTTTCTTT. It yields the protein CASRQGATEAFF. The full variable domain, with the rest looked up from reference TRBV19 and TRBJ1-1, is DGGITQSPKYLFRKEGQNVTLSCEQNLNHDAMYWYRQDPGQGLRLIYYSQIVNDFQKGDIAEGYSVSREKKESFPLTVTSAQKNPTAFYLCASRQGATEAFFGQGTRLTVV.

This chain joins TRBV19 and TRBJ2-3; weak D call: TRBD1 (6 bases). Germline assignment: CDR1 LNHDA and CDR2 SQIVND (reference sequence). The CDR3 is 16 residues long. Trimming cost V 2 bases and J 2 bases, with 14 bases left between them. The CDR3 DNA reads TGTGCCAGTAGTATAAAGGACAGATTAATCACAGATACGCAGTATTTT. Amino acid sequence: CASSIKDRLITDTQYF.

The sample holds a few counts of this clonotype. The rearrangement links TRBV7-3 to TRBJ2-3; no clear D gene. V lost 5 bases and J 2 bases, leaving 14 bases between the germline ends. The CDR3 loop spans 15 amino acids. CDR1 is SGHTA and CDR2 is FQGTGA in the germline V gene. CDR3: CASSKGYSDTDTQYF. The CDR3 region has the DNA TGTGCCAGCAGCAAGGGCTACAGTGACACAGATACGCAGTATTTT.

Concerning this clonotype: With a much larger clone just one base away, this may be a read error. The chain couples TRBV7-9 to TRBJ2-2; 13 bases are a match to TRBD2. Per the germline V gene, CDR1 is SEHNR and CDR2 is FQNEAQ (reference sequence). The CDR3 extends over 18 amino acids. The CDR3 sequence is CAGRDGTSGIKSAGELFF. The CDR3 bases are TGTGCCGGCAGGGACGGGACTAGCGGGATTAAGTCCGCCGGGGAGCTGTTTTTT.

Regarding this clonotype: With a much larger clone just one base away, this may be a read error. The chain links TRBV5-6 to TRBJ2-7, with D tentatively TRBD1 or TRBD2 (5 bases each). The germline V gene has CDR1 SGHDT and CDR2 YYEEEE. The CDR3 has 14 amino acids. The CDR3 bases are TGTACCAGCAGAGCTCTGGGACCAACCTACGAGCAGTACTTC. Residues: CTSRALGPTYEQYF.

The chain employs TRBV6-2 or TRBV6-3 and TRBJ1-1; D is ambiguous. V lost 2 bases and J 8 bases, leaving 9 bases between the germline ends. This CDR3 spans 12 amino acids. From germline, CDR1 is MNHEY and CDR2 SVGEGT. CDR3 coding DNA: TGTGCCAGCAGTTACGAAGGAGACGAAGCTTTCTTT. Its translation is CASSYEGDEAFF.

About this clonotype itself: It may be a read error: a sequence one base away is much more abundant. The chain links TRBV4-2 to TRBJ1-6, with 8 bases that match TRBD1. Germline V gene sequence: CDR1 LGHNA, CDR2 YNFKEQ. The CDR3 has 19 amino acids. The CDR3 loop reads CASSQARGQGRYLAPPLRF. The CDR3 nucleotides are TGTGCCAGCAGCCAAGCTCGAGGACAGGGACGATATTTAGCGCCACCCCTCCGCTTT.

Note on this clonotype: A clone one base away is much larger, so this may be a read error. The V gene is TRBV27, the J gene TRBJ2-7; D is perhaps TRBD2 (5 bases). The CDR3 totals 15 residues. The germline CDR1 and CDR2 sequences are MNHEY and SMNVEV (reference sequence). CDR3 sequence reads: CASSYGGLSSYERYF. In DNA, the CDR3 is TGTGCCAGCAGTTACGGAGGTCTCAGCTCCTACGAGCGGTACTTC.

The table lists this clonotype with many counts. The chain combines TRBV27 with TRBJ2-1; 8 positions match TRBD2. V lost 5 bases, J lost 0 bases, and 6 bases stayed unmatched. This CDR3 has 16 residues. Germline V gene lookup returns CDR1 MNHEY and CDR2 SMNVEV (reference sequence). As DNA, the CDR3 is TGTGCCAGCAGTCCGAGACTAGCGCCCTCCTACAATGAGCAGTTCTTC. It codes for CASSPRLAPSYNEQFF.

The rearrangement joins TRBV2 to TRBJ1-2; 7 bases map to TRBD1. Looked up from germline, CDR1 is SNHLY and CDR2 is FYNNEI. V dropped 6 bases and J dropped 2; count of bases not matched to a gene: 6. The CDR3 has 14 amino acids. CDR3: CASSPGQINYGYTF. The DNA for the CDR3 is TGTGCCAGCAGCCCGGGACAGATAAACTATGGCTACACCTTC. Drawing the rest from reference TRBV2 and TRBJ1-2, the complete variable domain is EPEVTQTPSHQVTQMGQEVILRCVPISNHLYFYWYRQILGQKVEFLVSFYNNEISEKSEIFDDQFSVERPDGSNFTLKIRSTKLEDSAMYFCASSPGQINYGYTFGSGTRLTVV.